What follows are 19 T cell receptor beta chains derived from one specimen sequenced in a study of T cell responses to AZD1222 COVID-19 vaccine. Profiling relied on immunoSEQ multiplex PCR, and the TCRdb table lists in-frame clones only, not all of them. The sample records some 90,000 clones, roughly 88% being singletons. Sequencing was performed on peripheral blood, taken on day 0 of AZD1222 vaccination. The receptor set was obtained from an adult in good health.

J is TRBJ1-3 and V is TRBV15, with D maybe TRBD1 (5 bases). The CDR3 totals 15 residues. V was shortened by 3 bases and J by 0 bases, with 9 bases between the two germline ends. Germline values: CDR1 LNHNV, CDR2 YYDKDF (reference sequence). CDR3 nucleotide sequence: TGTGCCACCAGCAGCCCCGGGGGCTCTGGAAACACCATATATTTT. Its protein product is CATSSPGGSGNTIYF.

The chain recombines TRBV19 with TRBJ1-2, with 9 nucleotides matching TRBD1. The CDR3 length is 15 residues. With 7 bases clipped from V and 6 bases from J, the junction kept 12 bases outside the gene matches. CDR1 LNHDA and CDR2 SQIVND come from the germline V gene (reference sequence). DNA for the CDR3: TGTGCCAGTAAGCTGGGACAGGGCGAATCGGATGGCTACACCTTC. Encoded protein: CASKLGQGESDGYTF.

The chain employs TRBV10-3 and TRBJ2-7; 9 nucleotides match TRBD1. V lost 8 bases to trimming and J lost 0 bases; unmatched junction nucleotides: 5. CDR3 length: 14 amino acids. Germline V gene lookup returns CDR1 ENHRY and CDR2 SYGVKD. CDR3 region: CAIRGQGSSYEQYF. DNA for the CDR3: TGTGCCATCCGAGGACAGGGGAGCTCCTACGAGCAGTACTTC.

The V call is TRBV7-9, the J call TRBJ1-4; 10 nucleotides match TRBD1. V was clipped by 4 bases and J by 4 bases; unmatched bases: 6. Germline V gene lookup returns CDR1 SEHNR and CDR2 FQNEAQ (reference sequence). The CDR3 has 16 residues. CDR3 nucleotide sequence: TGTGCCAGCAGCTCGACAGGGGGCGTTGGTAATGAAAAACTGTTTTTT. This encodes CASSSTGGVGNEKLFF.

CDR3 sequence reads: CASTLAQGYNEQFF. CDR3 sequence (DNA): TGTGCCAGCACCTTAGCCCAGGGCTACAATGAGCAGTTCTTC. The chain joins TRBV6-6 to TRBJ2-1, with D maybe TRBD1 (5 bases). The CDR3 sequence is 14 residues long. The germline V gene has CDR1 MNHNY and CDR2 SVGAGI (reference sequence). V lost 7 bases to trimming and J lost 3 bases, with 13 bases between them.

CDR3 amino acids: CATSRVGGRVNEQFF. As DNA, the CDR3 is TGTGCCACCAGCAGAGTAGGGGGAAGGGTCAATGAGCAGTTCTTC. The chain uses TRBV15 and TRBJ2-1, with D possibly being TRBD1 (6 bases). This CDR3 is 15 amino acids long. The germline gives CDR1 LNHNV, CDR2 YYDKDF (reference sequence). Trimming removed 1 base from V and 6 bases from J, with 13 bases in between.

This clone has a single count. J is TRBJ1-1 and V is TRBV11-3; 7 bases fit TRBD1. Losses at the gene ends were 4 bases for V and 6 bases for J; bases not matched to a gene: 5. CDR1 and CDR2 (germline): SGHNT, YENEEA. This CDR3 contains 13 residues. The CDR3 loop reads CASSSQGIAEAFF. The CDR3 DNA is TGTGCCAGCAGCTCACAGGGGATCGCTGAAGCTTTCTTT.

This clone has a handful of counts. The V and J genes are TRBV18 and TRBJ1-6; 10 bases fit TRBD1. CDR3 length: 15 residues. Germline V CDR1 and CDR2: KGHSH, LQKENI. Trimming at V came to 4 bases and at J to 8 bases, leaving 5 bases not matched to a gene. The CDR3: CASSRDRGTDSPLHF. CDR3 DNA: TGTGCCAGCTCACGGGACAGGGGCACGGATTCACCCCTCCACTTT.

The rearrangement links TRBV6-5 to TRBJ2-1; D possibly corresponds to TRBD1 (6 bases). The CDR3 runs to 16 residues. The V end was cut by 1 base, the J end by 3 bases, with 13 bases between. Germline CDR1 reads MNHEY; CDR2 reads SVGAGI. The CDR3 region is CASSYLHTGIYNEQFF. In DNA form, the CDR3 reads TGTGCCAGCAGTTACTTGCACACAGGGATCTACAATGAGCAGTTCTTC.

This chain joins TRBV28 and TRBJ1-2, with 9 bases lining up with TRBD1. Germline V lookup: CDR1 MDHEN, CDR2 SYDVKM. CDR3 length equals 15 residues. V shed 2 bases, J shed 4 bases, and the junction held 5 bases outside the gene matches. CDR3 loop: CASSLEHRGPYGYTF. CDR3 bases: TGTGCCAGCAGTTTAGAGCACAGGGGGCCCTATGGCTACACCTTC.

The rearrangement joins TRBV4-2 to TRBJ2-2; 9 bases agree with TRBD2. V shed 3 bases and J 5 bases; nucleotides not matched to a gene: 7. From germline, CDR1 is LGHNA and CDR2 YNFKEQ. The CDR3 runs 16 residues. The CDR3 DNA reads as TGTGCCAGCAGCCATATTAGCGGGGGAAAAACCGGGGAGCTGTTTTTT. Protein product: CASSHISGGKTGELFF.

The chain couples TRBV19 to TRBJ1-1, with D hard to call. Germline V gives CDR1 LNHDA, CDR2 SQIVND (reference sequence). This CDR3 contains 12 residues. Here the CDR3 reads CACGDLNTEAFF. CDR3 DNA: TGTGCGTGCGGGGATCTGAACACTGAAGCTTTCTTT.

Here the CDR3 reads CASSLRSEQYF. The CDR3 region has the DNA TGCGCCAGCAGCTTGAGAAGCGAGCAGTACTTC. V is TRBV5-1 and J is TRBJ2-7; no reliable D call. The CDR3 is 11 residues long. CDR1 and CDR2 from the germline V gene are SGHRS and YFSETQ. V lost 1 base and J 6 bases, leaving 5 bases between the germline ends.

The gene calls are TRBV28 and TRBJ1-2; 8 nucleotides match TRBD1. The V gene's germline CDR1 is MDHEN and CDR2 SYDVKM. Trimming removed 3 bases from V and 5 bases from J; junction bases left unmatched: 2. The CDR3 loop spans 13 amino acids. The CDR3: CASSLGQEYGYTF. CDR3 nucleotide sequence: TGTGCCAGCAGTTTGGGACAGGAATATGGCTACACCTTC.

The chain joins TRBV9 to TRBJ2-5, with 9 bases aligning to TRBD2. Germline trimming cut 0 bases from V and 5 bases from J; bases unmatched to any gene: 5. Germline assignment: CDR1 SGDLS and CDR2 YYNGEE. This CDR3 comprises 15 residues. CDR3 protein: CASSVGRGGRETQYF. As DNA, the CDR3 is TGTGCCAGCAGCGTAGGGCGGGGGGGCCGCGAGACCCAGTACTTC.

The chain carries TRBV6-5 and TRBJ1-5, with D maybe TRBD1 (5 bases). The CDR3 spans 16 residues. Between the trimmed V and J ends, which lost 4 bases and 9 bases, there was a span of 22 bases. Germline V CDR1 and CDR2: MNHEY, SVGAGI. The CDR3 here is CASSSTTAGRHRPQHF. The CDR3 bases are TGTGCCAGCAGTTCGACTACCGCGGGGCGGCATCGGCCCCAGCATTTT.

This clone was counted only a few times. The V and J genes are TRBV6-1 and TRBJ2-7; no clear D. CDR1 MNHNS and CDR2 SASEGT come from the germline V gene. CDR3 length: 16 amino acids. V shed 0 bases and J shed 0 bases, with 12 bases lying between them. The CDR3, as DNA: TGTGCCAGCAGTGAAGCGGATTGGTTCTACTCCTACGAGCAGTACTTC. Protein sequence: CASSEADWFYSYEQYF.

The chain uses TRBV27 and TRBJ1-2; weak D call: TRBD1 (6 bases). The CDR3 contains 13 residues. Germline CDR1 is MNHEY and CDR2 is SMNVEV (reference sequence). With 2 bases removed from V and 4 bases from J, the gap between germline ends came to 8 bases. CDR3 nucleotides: TGTGCCAGCAGTTTAAGGGGGACCTATGGCTACACCTTC. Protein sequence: CASSLRGTYGYTF.

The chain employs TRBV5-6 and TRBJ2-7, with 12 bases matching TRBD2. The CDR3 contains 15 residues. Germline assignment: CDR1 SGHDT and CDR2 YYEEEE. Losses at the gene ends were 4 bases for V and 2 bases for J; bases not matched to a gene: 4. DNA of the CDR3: TGTGCCAGCAGCCAACTAGCGGGGGGTACCTACGAGCAGTACTTC. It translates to CASSQLAGGTYEQYF.